This T cell receptor beta chain was documented in a study of cytomegalovirus exposure and HLA in healthy donors. PCR primers comprised 60 Vbeta and 13 Jbeta primers. Using immunoSEQ multiplex PCR, the repertoire was profiled, and TCRdb retains in-frame clones only, with some absent. The repertoire shows some 120,000 clones; the top ten hold more than 3.5%. From germline, CDR1 is MDHEN and CDR2 SYDVKM. With 6 bases clipped from V and 0 bases from J, the junction kept 4 bases outside the gene matches. The length of the CDR3 is 15 residues. The J gene is TRBJ1-5, the V gene TRBV28; 8 bases line up with TRBD1. This TCR was sampled from a man aged 30-40 years in good health and CMV-seronegative. Sequenced input: PBMCs. DNA of the CDR3: TGTGCCAGCAGGACGGGACAGGATAGCAATCAGCCCCAGCATTTT. Translating gives CASRTGQDSNQPQHF. Full variable domain (outside the CDR3, taken from reference TRBV28 and TRBJ1-5): DVKVTQSSRYLVKRTGEKVFLECVQDMDHENMFWYRQDPGLGLRLIYFSYDVKMKEKGDIPEGYSVSREKKERFSLILESASTNQTSMYLCASRTGQDSNQPQHFGDGTRLSIL.